What follows are 16 T cell receptor beta chains derived from one specimen sequenced in a study of blood T cells in healthy people across ages. Using a J-beta primer mix together with a sample-barcoded 5' primer, a second PCR was run for roughly 7 to 12 cycles. MiXCR, run by TCRdb on the 5' RACE reads, gives a single entry per CDR3 protein. This sample yields some 640,000 distinct CDR3 sequences, of which around 49% are seen a single time; 30% to 40% belongs to the top ten. Sequencing was carried out using blood. The source of these receptors is a woman aged 55-70 years in good health.

This clonotype has only a few counts. V usage is TRBV7-2 and J usage is TRBJ2-7, with D possibly being TRBD2 (6 bases). The germline V gene has CDR1 SGHTA and CDR2 FQGNSA. This CDR3 spans 14 amino acids. The CDR3 loop is CAAGSGLMTYEQYF. DNA for the CDR3: TGTGCGGCCGGATCGGGACTTATGACCTACGAGCAGTACTTC.

The J gene is TRBJ2-7, the V gene TRBV28; D may match TRBD1 or TRBD2 (6 bases each). The assigned J gene may be wrong: the sequence end matches TRBJ2-5 better. Germline assignment: CDR1 MDHEN and CDR2 SYDVKM. The CDR3 spans 13 residues. CDR3 in DNA: TGTGCCAGCAGGTTAACAGGGAGGGAGACCCAGTACTTC. This gives the protein CASRLTGRETQYF.

In the case of this clonotype: A much larger clonotype is one base distant, so this may be a read error. This chain uses TRBV12-3 or TRBV12-4 with TRBJ1-6; D call uncertain. The CDR3 is 15 amino acids. The CDR3 DNA is TGTGCCGGCAGTTTAAGGTGGCAATATAATTCACCCCTCCACTTT. Protein product: CAGSLRWQYNSPLHF.

This clonotype showed up many times. The V gene is TRBV6-2 or TRBV6-3, the J gene TRBJ2-5; 9 bases line up with TRBD2. The end of the DNA is better explained by TRBJ2-7, so the J call may be wrong. Germline V CDR1 and CDR2: MNHEY, SVGEGT. The CDR3 spans 14 residues. The CDR3 reads CASSPGTSLYEQYF. The CDR3 DNA follows: TGTGCCAGCAGCCCCGGGACTAGCCTCTACGAGCAGTACTTC.

This rearrangement joins TRBV5-6 to TRBJ2-5; a possible D gene is TRBD1 (7 bases). Trimming took 4 bases from V and 3 from J, leaving 16 bases between them. Germline V gene lookup returns CDR1 SGHDT and CDR2 YYEEEE. The length of the CDR3 is 15 residues. This CDR3 reads CASSPLRGAKETQYF. The CDR3 coding sequence is TGTGCCAGCAGCCCACTCAGGGGGGCTAAAGAGACCCAGTACTTC.

The rearrangement uses TRBV5-1 and TRBJ2-7; 10 bases match TRBD2. The trim removed 5 bases at V and 7 bases at J, leaving 12 bases unmatched. The CDR3 totals 15 residues. Germline V gene data show CDR1 as SGHRS and CDR2 as YFSETQ. The CDR3 reads CASRALAGVHNEQYF. The CDR3 nucleotides are TGCGCCAGCAGGGCCCTAGCGGGAGTCCACAATGAGCAGTACTTC.

This clonotype was detected only a few times. This chain joins TRBV4-3 and TRBJ2-3, with D hard to call. V was trimmed by 1 base and J by 3 bases, leaving 8 bases between them. Germline lookup yields CDR1 LGHNA and CDR2 YSLEER. The CDR3 contains 14 residues. CDR3 loop: CASSQVFFTDTQYF. The CDR3 coding sequence is TGCGCCAGCAGCCAAGTGTTTTTTACAGATACGCAGTATTTT.

In the case of this clonotype: The junction and the germline gene differ at one end; a read error may be behind it. The J gene is TRBJ2-4, the V gene TRBV20-1, with 10 bases fitting TRBD2. The DNA end lines up better with TRBJ2-7; the J call may be wrong. Germline values: CDR1 DFQATT, CDR2 SNEGSKA (reference sequence). This CDR3 is 16 amino acids long. The CDR3 DNA is TGCAATGCTAGAGCCCAGCGGGAGGGCCGAGTCGGCGAGCAGTACTTC. It is translated as CNARAQREGRVGEQYF.

This clonotype was seen a few times. The chain is built from TRBV20-1 and TRBJ2-2; D ambiguous. The ends were cut back, 3 bases at V and 6 bases at J, with 11 bases in the middle. This CDR3 contains 13 residues. The germline V gene encodes CDR1 DFQATT and CDR2 SNEGSKA (reference sequence). CDR3 loop: CSASSGIPGELFF. The DNA for the CDR3 is TGCAGTGCTAGTTCTGGGATACCCGGGGAGCTGTTTTTT.

This clonotype was seen a few times. The rearrangement joins TRBV10-3 to TRBJ2-3; 9 bases agree with TRBD2. Trimming took 10 bases from V and 1 from J; bases not matched to a gene: 6. From germline, CDR1 is ENHRY and CDR2 SYGVKD. The CDR3 totals 14 residues. CDR3 nucleotides: TGTGCCAGTAGCGGGAGACAGGGCACAGATACGCAGTATTTT. Its translation: CASSGRQGTDTQYF.

The chain is built from TRBV28 and TRBJ2-7; the match to TRBD1 covers 7 bases. J lost 2 bases, V lost 6 bases, and 7 bases had no gene match. Germline CDR1 is MDHEN and CDR2 is SYDVKM. The CDR3 totals 14 residues. DNA for the CDR3: TGTGCCAGCAGAGGACAGGAAATTACCTACGAGCAGTACTTC. Translation: CASRGQEITYEQYF.

This clonotype showed up just once. At one of its ends the junction is not consistent with the germline gene, which may arise from a read error. The chain recombines TRBV7-8 with TRBJ2-1; D might be TRBD1 (6 bases). CDR3 length equals 15 residues. Germline CDR1 SGHVS, CDR2 FQNEAQ. CDR3 sequence (DNA): TGTGCCAGCAGCTTAGACCGACAGGCTTACAATGAGCAGTTGTTC. Amino acid sequence: CASSLDRQAYNEQLF.

The genes are TRBV12-3 or TRBV12-4 and TRBJ1-1; D perhaps matches TRBD1 (6 bases). The CDR3 has 16 residues. V shed 5 bases and J shed 0 bases, with 16 bases lying between them. As DNA, the CDR3 is TGTGCCAGCAGTCCTCGCTTAGGACAGTTGAACACTGAAGCTTTCTTT. It encodes CASSPRLGQLNTEAFF.

The chain has TRBV3-1 and TRBJ1-5, with TRBD1 as a possible D gene (5 bases). V lost 2 bases and J 4 bases, leaving 12 bases between the germline ends. Germline V lookup: CDR1 LGHDT, CDR2 YNNKEL (reference sequence). The CDR3 loop spans 15 amino acids. CDR3 amino acids: CASSQKGPTNQPQHF. The CDR3 DNA reads as TGTGCCAGCAGCCAAAAGGGGCCTACTAATCAGCCCCAGCATTTT.

The rearrangement joins TRBV14 to TRBJ2-2, with D unclear. V was cut by 7 bases and J by 4 bases, with 10 bases left in between. Germline values: CDR1 SGHDN, CDR2 FVKESK. CDR3 length equals 13 residues. The CDR3 DNA reads as TGTGCCAGCAACCTGGATCGCACCGGGGAGCTGTTTTTT. Translation gives CASNLDRTGELFF. Combining the CDR3 with reference TRBV14 and TRBJ2-2 gives the whole variable domain EAGVTQFPSHSVIEKGQTVTLRCDPISGHDNLYWYRRVMGKEIKFLLHFVKESKQDESGMPNNRFLAERTGGTYSTLKVQPAELEDSGVYFCASNLDRTGELFFGEGSRLTVL.

In its sample, this clonotype was seen a few times. The chain has TRBV20-1 and TRBJ1-2; the D is unclear. V dropped 4 bases and J dropped 8 bases, with 11 bases sitting between them. Germline CDR1 and CDR2: DFQATT and SNEGSKA (reference sequence). This CDR3 spans 11 amino acids. Here the CDR3 DNA reads TGCAGTGCTACCACCAGTGGCGGCTACACCTTC. As protein: CSATTSGGYTF.